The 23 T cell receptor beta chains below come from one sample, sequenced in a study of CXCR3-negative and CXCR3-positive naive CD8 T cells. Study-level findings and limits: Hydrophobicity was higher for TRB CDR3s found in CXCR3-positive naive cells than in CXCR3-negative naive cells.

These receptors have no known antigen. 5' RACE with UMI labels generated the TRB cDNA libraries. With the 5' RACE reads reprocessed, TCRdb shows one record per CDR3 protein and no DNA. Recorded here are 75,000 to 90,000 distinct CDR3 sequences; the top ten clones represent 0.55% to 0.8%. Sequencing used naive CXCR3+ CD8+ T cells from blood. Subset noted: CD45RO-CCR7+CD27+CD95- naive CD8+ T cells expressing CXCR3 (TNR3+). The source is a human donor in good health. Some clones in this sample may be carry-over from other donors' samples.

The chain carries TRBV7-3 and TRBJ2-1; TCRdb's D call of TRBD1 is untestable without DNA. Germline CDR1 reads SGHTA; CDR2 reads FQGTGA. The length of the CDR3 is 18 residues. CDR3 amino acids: CASSLTGPRGGAYNEQFF.

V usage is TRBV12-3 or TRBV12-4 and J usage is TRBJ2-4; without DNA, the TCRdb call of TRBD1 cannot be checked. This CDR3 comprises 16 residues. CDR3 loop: CASSSVQGVFENIQYF.

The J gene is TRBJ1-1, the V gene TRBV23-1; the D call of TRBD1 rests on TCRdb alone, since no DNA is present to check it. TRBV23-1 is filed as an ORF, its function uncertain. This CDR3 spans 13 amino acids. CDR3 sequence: CASTGHPCTEAFF.

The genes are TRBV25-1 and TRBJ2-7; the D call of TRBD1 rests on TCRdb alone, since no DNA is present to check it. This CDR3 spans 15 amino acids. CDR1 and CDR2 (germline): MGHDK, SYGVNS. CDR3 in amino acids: CASSPGTETPYEQYF.

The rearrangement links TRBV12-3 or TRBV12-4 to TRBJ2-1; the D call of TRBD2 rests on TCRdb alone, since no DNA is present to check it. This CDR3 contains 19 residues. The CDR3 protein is CASSLIVTSGPEANNEQFF.

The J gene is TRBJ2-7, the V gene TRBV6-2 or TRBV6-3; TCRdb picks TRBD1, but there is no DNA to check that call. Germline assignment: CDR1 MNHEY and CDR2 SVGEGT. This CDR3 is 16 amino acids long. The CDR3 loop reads CASSYGDRDNSYEQYF.

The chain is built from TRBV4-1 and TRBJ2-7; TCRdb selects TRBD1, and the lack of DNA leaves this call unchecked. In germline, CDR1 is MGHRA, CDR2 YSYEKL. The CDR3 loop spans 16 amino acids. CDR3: CASSSTAQGIRDEQYF.

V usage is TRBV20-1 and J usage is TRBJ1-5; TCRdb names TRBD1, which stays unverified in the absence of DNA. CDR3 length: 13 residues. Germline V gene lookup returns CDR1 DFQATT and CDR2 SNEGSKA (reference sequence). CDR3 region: CSAGGRGNQPQHF.

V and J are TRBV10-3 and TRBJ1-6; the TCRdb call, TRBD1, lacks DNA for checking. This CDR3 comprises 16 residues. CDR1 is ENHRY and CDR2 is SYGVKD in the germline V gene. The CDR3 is CAISETAGTGYSPLHF.

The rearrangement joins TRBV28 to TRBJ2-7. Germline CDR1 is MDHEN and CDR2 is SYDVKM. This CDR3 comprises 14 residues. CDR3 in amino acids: CASSFPDSSYEQYF.

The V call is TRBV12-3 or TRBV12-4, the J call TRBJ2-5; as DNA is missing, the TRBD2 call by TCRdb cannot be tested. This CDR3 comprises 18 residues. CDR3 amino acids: CASSLPTPGLANQETQYF.

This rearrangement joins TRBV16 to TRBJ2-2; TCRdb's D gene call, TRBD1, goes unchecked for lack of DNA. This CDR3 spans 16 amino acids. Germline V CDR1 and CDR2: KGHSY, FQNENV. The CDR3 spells CASSLSPGQDTGELFF.

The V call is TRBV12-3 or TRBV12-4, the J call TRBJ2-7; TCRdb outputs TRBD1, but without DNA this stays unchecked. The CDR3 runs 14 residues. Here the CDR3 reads CASSDGTANYEQYF.

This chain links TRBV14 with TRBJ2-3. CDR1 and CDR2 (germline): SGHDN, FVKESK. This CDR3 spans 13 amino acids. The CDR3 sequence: CASSQGFTDTQYF.

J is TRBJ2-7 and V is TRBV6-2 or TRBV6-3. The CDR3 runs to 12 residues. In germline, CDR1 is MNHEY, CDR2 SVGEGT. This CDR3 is CASSPPYYEQYF.

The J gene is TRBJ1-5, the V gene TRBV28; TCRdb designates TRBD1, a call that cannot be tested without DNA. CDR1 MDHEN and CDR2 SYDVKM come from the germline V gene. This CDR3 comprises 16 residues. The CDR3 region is CASSELRDRANQPQHF.

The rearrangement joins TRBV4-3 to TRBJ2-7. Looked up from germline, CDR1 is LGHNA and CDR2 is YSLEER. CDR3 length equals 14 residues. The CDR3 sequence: CASSQDSGYYEQYF.

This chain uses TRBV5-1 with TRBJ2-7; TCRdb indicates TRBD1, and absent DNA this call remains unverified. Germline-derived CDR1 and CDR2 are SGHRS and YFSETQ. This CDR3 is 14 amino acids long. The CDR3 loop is CASSLDGYSYEQYF.

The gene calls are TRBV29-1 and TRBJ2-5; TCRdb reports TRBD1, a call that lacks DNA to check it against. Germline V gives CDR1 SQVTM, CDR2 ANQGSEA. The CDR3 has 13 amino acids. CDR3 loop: CSVGTGVWETQYF.

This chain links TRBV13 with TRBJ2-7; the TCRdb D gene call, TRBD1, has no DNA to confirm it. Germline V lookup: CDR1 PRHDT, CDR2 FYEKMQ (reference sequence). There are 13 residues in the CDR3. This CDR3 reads CASSLGSSGEQYF.

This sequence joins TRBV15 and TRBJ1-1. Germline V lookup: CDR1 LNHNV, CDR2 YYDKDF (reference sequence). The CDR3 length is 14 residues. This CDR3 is CATSRDEMNTEAFF.

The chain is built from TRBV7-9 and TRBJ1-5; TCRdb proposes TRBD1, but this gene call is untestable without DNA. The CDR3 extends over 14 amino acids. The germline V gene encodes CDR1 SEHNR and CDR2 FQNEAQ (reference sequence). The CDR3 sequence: CASSFPDSNQPQHF.

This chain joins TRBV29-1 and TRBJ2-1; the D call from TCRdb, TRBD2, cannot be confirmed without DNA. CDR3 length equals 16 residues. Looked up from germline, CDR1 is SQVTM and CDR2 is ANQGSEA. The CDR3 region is CSVEGSGRLPYNEQFF.